The TCR beta chain under discussion was sequenced for a study of CD8+ T cells in alopecia areata. Study as a whole: Scoring of treated patients' severity used the percentage of affected scalp area. Study-wide results and limits: Sequences from scalp samples also cover resident alphabeta T cells of normal skin. Scalp lesions, especially in alopecia totalis/universalis, had higher clonality than normal scalp.

Treatment in this sample: oral pan-JAK inhibitor, 5-10 mg twice daily. Sorting separated CD4+ and CD8+ T cells out of PBMCs. Extraction and reverse transcription of RNA yielded cDNA as the sequencing template. Some clones are missing from TCRdb's copy, which holds only in-frame ones; the method was immunoSEQ multiplex PCR. The table shows under 300,000 clones, with about three fifths occurring only once. The table lists this clone with a few counts. What it binds is not known. There are 16 residues in the CDR3. J lost 10 bases, V lost 9 bases, and 20 bases had no gene match. CDR1 is PRHDT and CDR2 is FYEKMQ in the germline V gene (reference sequence).

The rearrangement joins TRBV13 to TRBJ2-1; TRBD2 matches 8 bases. This sample comprised CD4+ T cells sorted from blood, obtained between weeks 51 and 54, from a patient treated with tofacitinib. The TCR originated in a human donor with alopecia areata. Here the CDR3 reads CASTSLGGAEVEEQFF. For the CDR3, the DNA is TGTGCCAGTACGAGCCTCGGGGGGGCCGAGGTCGAGGAGCAGTTCTTC.